This T cell receptor beta chain was documented in a study of follicular helper T cells after annual influenza vaccination listed by TCRdb under 2017. For the wider study: After each seasonal influenza vaccination, blood samples were collected on days 0, 7 and 28. One week after vaccination, a second recruited cohort of approximately twelve subjects (Table S1) displayed a similar ICOS+CD38+ cTfh response. The 2013-2014 samples were cryopreserved, while the 2015 samples were processed right after collection. Some subjects were followed across successive annual vaccinations spanning the 2013-2014, 2014-2015 and 2015-2016 seasons to study recall of cTfh clones. Multi-year samples were available from six subjects, with four subjects covering two vaccination seasons and two subjects covering three seasons. Study-wide findings and limitations: Only about 9-22% of analyzed cells yielded productive TCRB sequences, so sampling of rare clonotypes was not possible. Day 7 ICOS+CD38+ clones were most often found later in ICOS-CD38- cTfh, suggesting that subset may serve as a memory reservoir. ICOS+CD38+ cTfh clonality correlated with the frequency of that population, and its change correlated with the change in circulating plasmablast frequency. Successive annual vaccinations recalled a recurrent oligoclonal ICOS+CD38+ cTfh response that contained tetramer and AIM influenza-specific clonotypes.

The receptor library was made with the immunoSEQ multiplex PCR assay. Adaptive Biotechnologies carried out TCRB amplification, library preparation, sequencing and preliminary bioinformatics at Survey level resolution. For TCRB sequencing, genomic DNA from sorted cTfh populations was amplified by multiplex PCR. The original pipeline was this. Clonality was calculated in R as 1 minus normalized Shannon entropy, and the Gini index was calculated with the R package ineq. The overlap score was defined as the summed counts of shared sequences divided by the total counts of all sequences in both compared samples. Fisher's exact test, with an assumed theoretical repertoire of 10^7 TCRB sequences, was used to assess the significance of shared clonotypes. TCRdb obtained this table from immuneACCESS and retained in-frame rearrangements with V and J assigned. These tables miss some clones; where compared with another copy, unresolved V genes account for less than half of the shortfall, and the remainder is unexplained. V and J calls and clone size are given by that table; D and trimming were obtained from the DNA. Across this sample there are under 15,000 clones, with over 70% seen only once. 3.5% to 4.5% of the sample is in the top ten clones.

About this clone itself: Its recognized antigen is unknown. No much larger clone is present one base from it, and per-base qualities are unavailable.

In light of the paper, this sample's time point label describes: 2015-2016 season, pre-vaccination. Adults were given seasonal inactivated influenza vaccine (Fluvarix), and sorted blood CD4 subsets were followed by TCRB sequencing before and after vaccination. To be eligible, subjects had to live in the community and must not have received influenza vaccine in the previous 6 months. Influenza vaccine contraindications, substance abuse, HIV/AIDS, active malignancy, immunomodulatory medication and active illness such as respiratory infection were included among the exclusion criteria. At each time point, somewhere between about 40 and 100 mL of blood was taken. Circulating Tfh were defined as non-naive CD4+CXCR5+PD-1+ cells and sorted into ICOS+CD38+ and ICOS-CD38- fractions. Either Ficoll-Paque PLUS or SepMate separation was used to isolate PBMC. Before DNA extraction, cell subsets were sorted from PBMC on a BD FACS Aria.

Here V drops 4 bases and J drops 4 bases, and the junction holds 10 bases not matched to any gene. From the cysteine up to the phenylalanine, the CDR3 has a length of 15 residues. Of all the DNA, just the CDR3 is kept, 45 bases in frame from base 1. CDR1 and CDR2 (SGHNT, YYREEE) derive from the germline V gene (reference sequence). Source: CXCR5+ CD38- circulating T follicular helper cells from blood, taken on the day of influenza vaccination. The sample's cell subset or site label, decoded: circulating Tfh, non-naive CD4+CXCR5+PD-1+ (ICOS+CD38+ or ICOS-CD38-). This TCR came from an adult who received the influenza vaccine. The receptor chain draws on TRBV5-4 and TRBJ1-2; 7 bases in the middle match TRBD1. The CDR3 region reads CASSGRGREAYGYTF. The DNA reads as follows: TGTGCCAGCAGCGGTAGGGGGCGTGAGGCCTATGGCTACACCTTC.